Listed below are T cell receptor beta chains from one sample, sequenced in a study of CD8 T cells in ankylosing spondylitis. Via MiXCR, TCRdb re-called the 5' RACE reads, giving one row per CDR3 protein. Of 250,000 to 400,000 distinct CDR3 sequences detected, under 14% appear once; the ten largest clones hold 9.1%. Sequenced input: blood, either unsorted or a sorted T cell fraction (not recorded which). The receptor source for this set is a female donor with ankylosing spondylitis or in good health (not recorded which). The CDR3 runs from the conserved cysteine through the conserved F or W.

>TRBV5-1
CASSLEGTSGNTGELFF
>TRBV3-1
CASTETGRYGYTF
>TRBV10-3
CAIRGQIRTDTQYF
>TRBV2
CATGGLRTGEAFF
>TRBV20-1
CSRPGSSMDEQFF
>TRBV7-2
CASSSYRDSEAFF
>TRBV20-1
CSSRGREQYF
>TRBV7-6
CASSLTTTKVPYGYTF
>TRBV3-1
CASSLEGGVNEQFF
>TRBV6-6
CATGPGGNTEAFF
>TRBV29-1
CSVLDRGSGYTF
>TRBV5-1
CASSLEGGNYNEQFF
>TRBV5-1
CASSLEAVGLGEQYF
>TRBV27
CASSISSGPYNEQFF
>TRBV12-3/TRBV12-4
CATGRGGYEQYF
>TRBV29-1
CSVEDVRSNEKLFF
>TRBV7-9
CASNDGNNEQFF
>TRBV7-6
CASSPTGLSYEQYF
>TRBV7-9
CASSNRTWYQETQYF
>TRBV12-3/TRBV12-4
CASSEDRLGEKLFF
>TRBV5-1
CASSLWQGGQPQHF
>TRBV20-1
CSAGEASSGNTIYF
>TRBV10-3
CASEGETGYDYEQYF
>TRBV7-2
CASSLMSLNTGELFF
>TRBV7-9
CASSRESGRINEQFF
>TRBV20-1
CSARPGKSNQPQHF
>TRBV20-1
CSAARPGQINQPQHF
>TRBV7-2
CASSFPGPDLAKNIQYF
>TRBV20-1
CSASLLRGGGYEQYF
>TRBV28
CASNLGHKETQYF
>TRBV5-1
CASSSSRAAGNTIYF
>TRBV3-1
CASSQGVFTGELFF
>TRBV7-2
CASSLARTLINQPQHF
>TRBV3-1
CASSQERRGVLVSDTQYF
>TRBV18
CASSPLAAPGGYTF
>TRBV14
CASSPLTSRSYNEQFF
>TRBV12-3/TRBV12-4
CASSSASGNTEAFF
>TRBV5-1
CASSHELAIYEQYF
>TRBV15
CATSREVGTSTDTQYF
>TRBV12-3/TRBV12-4
CASKGGPNQPQHF
>TRBV9
CASSSPGAREQYF
>TRBV6-5
CASSYPGQGGMKQYF
>TRBV2
CASSEARVRTGELFF
>TRBV5-1
CASSSDPGEQYF
>TRBV20-1
CSARDYGTAYQPQHF
>TRBV27
CASSFFPKGFGNEKLFF
>TRBV12-3/TRBV12-4
CASSPLLGTQETQYF